Shown below are 25 T cell receptor beta chains from a single sample sequenced in a study of cytomegalovirus exposure and HLA in healthy donors. The PCR had 60 Vbeta and 13 Jbeta primers. Method: immunoSEQ multiplex PCR; TCRdb's copy keeps in-frame clones and lacks some. The sample includes around 120,000 clones. Sequences were obtained from PBMCs. The receptors originated from a man aged 18-30 years in good health and CMV-seronegative.

V gene TRBV5-1 combines with J gene TRBJ2-1, with TRBD2 identical over 9 bases. Germline V lookup: CDR1 SGHRS, CDR2 YFSETQ. The CDR3 loop spans 17 amino acids. J was trimmed by 6 bases and V by 0 bases; bases with no gene match: 10. CDR3 DNA: TGCGCCAGCAGCTTGGCCAAGGTAGCGGGAGACGCCAATGAGCAGTTCTTC. Protein sequence: CASSLAKVAGDANEQFF.

The CDR3 spells CASSLSSQPTASSYEQYF. Here the CDR3 DNA reads TGTGCCAGCAGTTTATCGTCCCAGCCGACAGCCAGCTCCTACGAGCAGTACTTC. This rearrangement joins TRBV27 to TRBJ2-5; D might be TRBD1 (5 bases). The J call may be in error: the DNA end matches TRBJ2-7 better. Germline CDR1 MNHEY, CDR2 SMNVEV (reference sequence). This CDR3 is 18 amino acids long.

The gene calls are TRBV7-9 and TRBJ2-7; TRBD2 matches 9 bases. There are 16 residues in the CDR3. J gave up 0 bases and V 2 bases, and 5 bases lay outside the gene matches. Per germline, CDR1 SEHNR and CDR2 FQNEAQ (reference sequence). CDR3 bases: TGTGCCAGCAGCTTATCCATTAGCGGGAGCTCCTACGAGCAGTACTTC. This encodes CASSLSISGSSYEQYF.

DNA of the CDR3: TGTGCCAGCAGGGGGACAGGGGTGTGGACCGGGGAGCTGTTTTTT. Its translation is CASRGTGVWTGELFF. The chain links TRBV6-5 to TRBJ2-2, with 10 bases fitting TRBD1. V shed 6 bases, J shed 5 bases, and the junction held 6 bases outside the gene matches. Looked up from germline, CDR1 is MNHEY and CDR2 is SVGAGI. The CDR3 spans 15 residues.

This chain links TRBV19 with TRBJ1-2; 7 bases are a match to TRBD1. CDR1 and CDR2 from the germline V gene are LNHDA and SQIVND (reference sequence). There are 13 residues in the CDR3. Germline trimming cut 9 bases from V and 2 bases from J; bases unmatched to any gene: 6. The CDR3 bases are TGTGCCAGCTCTGACAGGGAGAACTATGGCTACACCTTC. Its protein is CASSDRENYGYTF.

The rearrangement uses TRBV15 and TRBJ2-2; D not resolved. Germline assignment: CDR1 LNHNV and CDR2 YYDKDF (reference sequence). V was pared by 0 bases and J by 0 bases, with 17 bases between. The CDR3 runs to 19 residues. The CDR3 region is CATSRDKRGHPTNTGELFF. CDR3 DNA sequence: TGTGCCACCAGCAGAGATAAACGAGGTCATCCTACGAACACCGGGGAGCTGTTTTTT.

The genes are TRBV6-5 and TRBJ2-7, with 7 bases identical to TRBD1. The germline CDR1 and CDR2 sequences are MNHEY and SVGAGI. V dropped 5 bases and J dropped 0; count of bases not matched to a gene: 4. CDR3 length: 14 residues. The DNA for the CDR3 is TGTGCCAGCAGTGACAGGGCCCGCTCCTACGAGCAGTACTTC. Its protein is CASSDRARSYEQYF.

The chain joins TRBV9 to TRBJ2-1, with D perhaps matching TRBD2 (5 bases). This CDR3 is built from 15 residues. The germline gives CDR1 SGDLS, CDR2 YYNGEE. Trimming took 3 bases from V and 2 from J, leaving 12 bases between them. CDR3 sequence: CASSGSGSTYNEQFF. CDR3 in DNA: TGTGCCAGCAGCGGAAGCGGTAGTACCTACAATGAGCAGTTCTTC.

The chain employs TRBV10-2 and TRBJ2-5; D uncertain. Germline assignment: CDR1 WSHSY and CDR2 SAAADI. V lost 6 bases, J lost 2 bases, and 4 bases lay in between. This CDR3 comprises 11 residues. The CDR3 sequence: CASSLQETQYF. The CDR3 DNA reads as TGCGCCAGCAGCCTACAAGAGACCCAGTACTTC.

This chain links TRBV4-1 with TRBJ2-2, with a possible D match to TRBD2 (5 bases). Germline lookup yields CDR1 MGHRA and CDR2 YSYEKL. V gave up 1 base and J gave up 9 bases, with 15 bases separating them. CDR3 size: 15 residues. CDR3 sequence reads: CASSQGPSAGRELFF. CDR3 in DNA: TGCGCCAGCAGCCAAGGGCCCAGTGCGGGCCGGGAGCTGTTTTTT.

The chain recombines TRBV6-5 with TRBJ2-7; 7 bases are a match to TRBD1. Germline CDR1 reads MNHEY; CDR2 reads SVGAGI. V was pared by 6 bases and J by 0 bases, with 2 bases of the junction left unmatched. There are 13 residues in the CDR3. CDR3 nucleotide sequence: TGTGCCAGCAGGAGACAGGGCTCCTACGAGCAGTACTTC. It encodes CASRRQGSYEQYF.

This chain joins TRBV5-6 and TRBJ1-4; D not resolved. Germline V gene sequence: CDR1 SGHDT, CDR2 YYEEEE. The V end lost 3 bases, the J end lost 4 bases, and 16 bases lay between the germline ends. This CDR3 comprises 16 residues. The DNA of the CDR3 is TGTGCCAGCAGCTCAGGATACGCGGGAGGTAATGAAAAACTGTTTTTT. Protein: CASSSGYAGGNEKLFF.

The chain recombines TRBV6-1 with TRBJ2-7; TRBD1 matches 8 bases. The CDR3 extends over 12 amino acids. V trimming: 6 bases; J trimming: 5 bases; junction bases outside the gene matches: 3. Germline lookup yields CDR1 MNHNS and CDR2 SASEGT. The CDR3 region has the DNA TGTGCCAGCAGCCCGACAGGGGACGAGCAGTACTTC. Its protein is CASSPTGDEQYF.

The J gene is TRBJ1-5, the V gene TRBV7-2, with 10 bases identical to TRBD1. The length of the CDR3 is 15 residues. The V and J ends lost 5 bases and 3 bases, in that order; junction bases with no gene match: 4. Germline V CDR1 and CDR2: SGHTA, FQGNSA. CDR3 sequence reads: CASSPRQGANQPQHF. The CDR3 nucleotides read TGTGCCAGCAGCCCGAGACAGGGGGCCAATCAGCCCCAGCATTTT.

The chain uses TRBV6-6 and TRBJ2-3; TRBD2 aligns across 9 bases. Trimming took 8 bases from V and 5 from J; bases not matched to a gene: 8. The length of the CDR3 is 14 residues. Germline-derived CDR1 and CDR2 are MNHNY and SVGAGI (reference sequence). CDR3: CASVSAGGGDTQYF. The DNA of the CDR3 is TGTGCCAGCGTATCAGCGGGGGGAGGAGATACGCAGTATTTT.

This chain joins TRBV6-5 and TRBJ1-1, with D maybe TRBD1 (5 bases). The CDR3 sequence is 15 residues long. CDR1 and CDR2 from the germline V gene are MNHEY and SVGAGI. Trimming shortened V by 2 bases and J by 3 bases, and 13 bases separated the two germline ends. CDR3 loop: CASSYIFRADTEAFF. DNA of the CDR3: TGTGCCAGCAGTTACATTTTCAGGGCGGACACTGAAGCTTTCTTT.

This chain uses TRBV6-4 with TRBJ2-6; 9 bases map to TRBD1. The germline V gene encodes CDR1 MRHNA and CDR2 SNTAGT. The CDR3 is made up of 16 amino acids. Germline trimming cut 2 bases from V and 4 bases from J; bases unmatched to any gene: 3. This CDR3 reads CASSDRTGVGANVLTF. CDR3 DNA sequence: TGTGCCAGCAGTGACCGGACAGGGGTCGGGGCCAACGTCCTGACTTTC.

CDR3 residues: CASSLGSSGQETQYF. The CDR3 DNA reads TGCGCCAGCAGCTTGGGGTCTAGCGGCCAAGAGACCCAGTACTTC. V gene TRBV5-1 combines with J gene TRBJ2-5; 7 nucleotides match TRBD2. Germline-derived CDR1 and CDR2 are SGHRS and YFSETQ. The V gene end was trimmed by 0 bases and the J gene end by 1 base; junction bases not matched to a gene: 3. This CDR3 comprises 15 residues.

The rearrangement joins TRBV5-1 to TRBJ2-1, with TRBD2 matching over 7 bases. CDR3 length: 15 residues. CDR1 and CDR2 from the germline V gene are SGHRS and YFSETQ. Germline trimming cut 0 bases from V and 4 bases from J; bases unmatched to any gene: 4. CDR3 residues: CASSLGGGGYNEQFF. The CDR3 DNA sequence: TGCGCCAGCAGCTTGGGTGGCGGGGGTTACAATGAGCAGTTCTTC.

The chain is built from TRBV27 and TRBJ1-5, with 7 bases lining up with TRBD1. This CDR3 spans 17 amino acids. The germline V gene encodes CDR1 MNHEY and CDR2 SMNVEV (reference sequence). V lost 4 bases to trimming and J lost 0 bases; unmatched junction nucleotides: 9. In DNA form, the CDR3 reads TGTGCCAGCAGTTACAGGGGTCCTATTTATAGCAATCAGCCCCAGCATTTT. This gives the protein CASSYRGPIYSNQPQHF.

J is TRBJ2-2 and V is TRBV9; 13 nucleotides agree with TRBD2. Germline CDR1 is SGDLS and CDR2 is YYNGEE. This CDR3 contains 13 residues. V dropped 5 bases and J dropped 13; count of bases not matched to a gene: 5. The CDR3 sequence: CASRRTSGSGLFF. Here the CDR3 DNA reads TGTGCCAGCAGAAGGACTAGCGGGAGCGGGCTGTTTTTT.

J is TRBJ1-5 and V is TRBV5-1, with a possible D match to TRBD1 (6 bases). Germline V gene sequence: CDR1 SGHRS, CDR2 YFSETQ. The length of the CDR3 is 15 residues. Trimming removed 4 bases from V and 0 bases from J, with 11 bases in between. The CDR3 DNA reads TGCGCCAGCAGCCAGGACAGCCTTAGCAATCAGCCCCAGCATTTT. It specifies CASSQDSLSNQPQHF. The whole variable domain, remainder taken from reference TRBV5-1 and TRBJ1-5, is KAGVTQTPRYLIKTRGQQVTLSCSPISGHRSVSWYQQTPGQGLQFLFEYFSETQRNKGNFPGRFSGRQFSNSRSEMNVSTLELGDSALYLCASSQDSLSNQPQHFGDGTRLSIL.

The chain employs TRBV19 and TRBJ2-4; 8 bases fit TRBD2. This CDR3 has 15 amino acids. Unmatched junction bases numbered 13, after V lost 7 bases and J lost 8 bases. Germline lookup yields CDR1 LNHDA and CDR2 SQIVND (reference sequence). This CDR3 reads CASTTEGYGGDIQYF. The CDR3, as DNA: TGTGCCAGTACCACGGAGGGTTACGGGGGGGACATTCAGTACTTC.

V and J are TRBV6-6 and TRBJ2-1; TRBD2 agrees at 9 bases. Germline-derived CDR1 and CDR2 are MNHNY and SVGAGI (reference sequence). J was trimmed by 8 bases and V by 1 base; bases with no gene match: 6. This CDR3 comprises 15 residues. The CDR3 is CASSYYSGRPDEQFF. CDR3 nucleotides: TGTGCCAGCAGTTACTACAGCGGGAGGCCGGATGAGCAGTTCTTC.

CDR3 in amino acids: CASSPTGWTYEQYF. In DNA, the CDR3 is TGTGCCAGCTCACCGACAGGGTGGACCTACGAGCAGTACTTC. The genes are TRBV18 and TRBJ2-7, with 7 bases aligning to TRBD1. This CDR3 has 14 residues. V shed 3 bases and J 2 bases; nucleotides not matched to a gene: 4. The germline gives CDR1 KGHSH, CDR2 LQKENI.